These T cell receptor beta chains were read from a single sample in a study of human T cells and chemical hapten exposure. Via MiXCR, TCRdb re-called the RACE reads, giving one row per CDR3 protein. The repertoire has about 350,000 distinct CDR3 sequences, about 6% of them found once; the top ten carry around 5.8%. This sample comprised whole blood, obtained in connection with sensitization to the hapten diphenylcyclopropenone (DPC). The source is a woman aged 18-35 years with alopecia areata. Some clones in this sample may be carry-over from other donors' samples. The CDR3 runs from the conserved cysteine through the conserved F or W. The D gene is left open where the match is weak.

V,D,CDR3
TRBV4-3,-,CASSAYIQETQYF
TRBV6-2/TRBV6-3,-,CASSYGQGANQPQHF
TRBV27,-,CASSSVDKGGWYF
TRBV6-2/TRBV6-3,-,CASSYGGKGADTQYF
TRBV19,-,CASSILVSGANVLTF
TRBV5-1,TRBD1,CASSRGQRTGSSGANVLTF
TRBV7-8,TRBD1,CASSPPRQGNEQFF
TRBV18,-,CASSPLGFQETQYF
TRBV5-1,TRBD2,CASSSRLAGTPRGEQFF
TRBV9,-,CASSVRQEPSNEQFF
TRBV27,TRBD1,CASKDTTGGSRSPLHF
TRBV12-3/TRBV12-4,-,CASSLGASNQPQHF
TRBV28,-,CASSLGKGYTEAFF
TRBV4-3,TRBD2,CASSQDLGGGAGEQFF
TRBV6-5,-,CASSYDRSQGYEQYF
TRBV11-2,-,CASSLGGGGTEAFF
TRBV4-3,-,CASSQDLRTGLNTGELFF
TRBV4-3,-,CASSQEISESYEQYF
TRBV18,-,CASSGDNQPQHF
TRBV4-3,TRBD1,CASSQMTGGYGYTF
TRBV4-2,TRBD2,CAGSRGVLRNEQYF
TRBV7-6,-,CASSLHTLNTEAFF
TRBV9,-,CASSPAGAGYETQYF
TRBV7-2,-,CASSLAPDQPQHF
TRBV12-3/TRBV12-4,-,CASSLREEVGYTF
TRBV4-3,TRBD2,CASSRLAGAKETQYF
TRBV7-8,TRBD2,CASSLGYILADTDTQYF
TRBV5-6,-,CASSSSRDGEQFF
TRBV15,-,CATSRGTEAYGYTF
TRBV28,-,CASSFGLGVAPLHF
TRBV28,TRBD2,CASSSSGGITDTQYF
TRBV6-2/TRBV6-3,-,CASSYSAGTYYEQYF
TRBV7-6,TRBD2,CASSSLAGGRSDTQYF
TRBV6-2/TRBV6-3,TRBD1,CASSYSDRGRDTQYF
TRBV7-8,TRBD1,CASSSRSGQGHSPLHF
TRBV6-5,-,CASNVRGNTEAFF
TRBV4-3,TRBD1,CASSPQTGEPYSNQPQHF
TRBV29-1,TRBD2,CSVEGTTGGGELFF
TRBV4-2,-,CASSQDGRAVSGANVLTF
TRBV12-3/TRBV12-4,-,CASSPTEVNAEAFF
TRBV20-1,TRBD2,CSARGLAGGLITDTQYF
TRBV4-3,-,CASSWNREGDEKLFF
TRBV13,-,CASSLSPDGLGEQYF
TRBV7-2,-,CASSITTSPTQYF
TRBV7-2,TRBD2,CASSLGVAGFTDTQYF
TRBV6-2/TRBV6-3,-,CASSYSESSNQPQHF
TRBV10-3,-,CAIGGGARPEQYF
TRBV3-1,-,CASYLRGGTQYF
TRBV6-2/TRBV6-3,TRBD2,CASSTPRGTTDTQYF
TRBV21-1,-,CASSSDRGPNEQFF
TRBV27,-,CASSSGPNQPQHF
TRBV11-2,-,CASSSRLGETQYF
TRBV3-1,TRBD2,CASSQGGLAGSSEQFF
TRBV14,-,CASSHPSVGEDNSPLHF